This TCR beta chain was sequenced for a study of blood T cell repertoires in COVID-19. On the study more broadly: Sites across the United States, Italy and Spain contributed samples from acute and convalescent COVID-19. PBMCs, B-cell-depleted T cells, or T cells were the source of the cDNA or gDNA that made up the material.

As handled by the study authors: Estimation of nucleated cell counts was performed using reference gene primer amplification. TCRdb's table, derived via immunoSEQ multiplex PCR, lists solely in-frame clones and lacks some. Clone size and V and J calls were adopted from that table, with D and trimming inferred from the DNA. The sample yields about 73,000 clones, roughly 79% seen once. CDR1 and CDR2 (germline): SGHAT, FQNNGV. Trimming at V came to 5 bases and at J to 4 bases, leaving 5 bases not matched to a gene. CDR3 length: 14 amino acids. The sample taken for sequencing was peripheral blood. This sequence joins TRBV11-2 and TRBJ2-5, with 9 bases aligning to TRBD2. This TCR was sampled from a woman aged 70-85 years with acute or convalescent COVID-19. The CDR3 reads CASSPGLAPETQYF. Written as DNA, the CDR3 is TGTGCCAGCAGCCCGGGACTAGCCCCAGAGACCCAGTACTTC. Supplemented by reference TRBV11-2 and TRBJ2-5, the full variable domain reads EAGVAQSPRYKIIEKRQSVAFWCNPISGHATLYWYQQILGQGPKLLIQFQNNGVVDDSQLPKDRFSAERLKGVDSTLKIQPAKLEDSAVYLCASSPGLAPETQYFGPGTRLLVL.